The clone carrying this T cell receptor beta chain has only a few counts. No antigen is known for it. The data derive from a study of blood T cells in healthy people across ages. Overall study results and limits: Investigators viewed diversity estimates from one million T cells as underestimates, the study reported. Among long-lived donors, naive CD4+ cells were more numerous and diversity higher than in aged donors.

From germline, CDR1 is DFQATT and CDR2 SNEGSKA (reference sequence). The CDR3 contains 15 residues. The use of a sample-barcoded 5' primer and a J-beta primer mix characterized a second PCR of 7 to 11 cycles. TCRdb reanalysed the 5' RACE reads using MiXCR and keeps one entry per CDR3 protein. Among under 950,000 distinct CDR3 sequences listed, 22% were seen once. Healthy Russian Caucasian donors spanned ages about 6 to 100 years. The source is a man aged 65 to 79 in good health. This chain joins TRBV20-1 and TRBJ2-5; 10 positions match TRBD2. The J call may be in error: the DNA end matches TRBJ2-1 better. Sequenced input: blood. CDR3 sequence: CSAAQSGRAYNEQFF. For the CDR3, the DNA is TGCAGTGCAGCCCAAAGCGGGAGGGCGTACAATGAGCAGTTCTTC.